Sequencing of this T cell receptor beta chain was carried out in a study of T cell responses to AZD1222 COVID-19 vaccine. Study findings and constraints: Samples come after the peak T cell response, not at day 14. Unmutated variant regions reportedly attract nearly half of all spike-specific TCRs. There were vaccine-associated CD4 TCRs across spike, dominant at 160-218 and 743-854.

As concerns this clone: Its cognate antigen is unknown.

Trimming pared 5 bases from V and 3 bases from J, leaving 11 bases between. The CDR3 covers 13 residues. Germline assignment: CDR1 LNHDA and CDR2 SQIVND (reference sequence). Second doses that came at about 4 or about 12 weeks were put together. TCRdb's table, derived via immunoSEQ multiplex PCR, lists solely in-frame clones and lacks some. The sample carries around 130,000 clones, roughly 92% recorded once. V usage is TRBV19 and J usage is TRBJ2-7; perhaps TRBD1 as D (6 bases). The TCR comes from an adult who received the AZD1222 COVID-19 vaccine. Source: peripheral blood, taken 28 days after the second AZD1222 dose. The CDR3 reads CASSLQGNYEQYF. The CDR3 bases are TGTGCCAGTAGTCTTCAGGGGAACTACGAGCAGTACTTC. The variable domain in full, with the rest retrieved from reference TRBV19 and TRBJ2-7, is DGGITQSPKYLFRKEGQNVTLSCEQNLNHDAMYWYRQDPGQGLRLIYYSQIVNDFQKGDIAEGYSVSREKKESFPLTVTSAQKNPTAFYLCASSLQGNYEQYFGPGTRLTVT.